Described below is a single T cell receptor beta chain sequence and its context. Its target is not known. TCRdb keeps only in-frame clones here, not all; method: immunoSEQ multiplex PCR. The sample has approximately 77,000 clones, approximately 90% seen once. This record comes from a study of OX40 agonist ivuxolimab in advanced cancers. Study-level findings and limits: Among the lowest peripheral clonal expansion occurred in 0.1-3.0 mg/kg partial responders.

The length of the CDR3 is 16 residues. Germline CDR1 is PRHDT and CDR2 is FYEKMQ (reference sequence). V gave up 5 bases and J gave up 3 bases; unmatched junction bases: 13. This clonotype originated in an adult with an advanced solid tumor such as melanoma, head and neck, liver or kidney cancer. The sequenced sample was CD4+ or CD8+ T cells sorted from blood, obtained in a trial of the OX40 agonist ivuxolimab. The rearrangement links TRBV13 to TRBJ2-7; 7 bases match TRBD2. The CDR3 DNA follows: TGTGCCAGCAGCGGAGGATTGAGCGGGGCCTACTACGAGCAGTACTTC. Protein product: CASSGGLSGAYYEQYF.